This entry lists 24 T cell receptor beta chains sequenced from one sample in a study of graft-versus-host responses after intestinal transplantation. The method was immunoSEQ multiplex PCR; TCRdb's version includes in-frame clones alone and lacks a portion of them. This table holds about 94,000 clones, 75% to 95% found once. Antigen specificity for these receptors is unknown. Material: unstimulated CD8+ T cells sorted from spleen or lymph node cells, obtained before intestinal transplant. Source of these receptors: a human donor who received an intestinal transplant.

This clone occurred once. The CDR3 sequence: CASSYAVSGDNQPQHF. In DNA, the CDR3 is TGTGCCAGCAGTTACGCAGTCTCCGGGGACAATCAGCCCCAGCATTTT. This rearrangement joins TRBV6-5 to TRBJ1-5; D gene ambiguous. Germline V CDR1 and CDR2: MNHEY, SVGAGI. The length of the CDR3 is 16 residues. V shed 2 bases and J shed 3 bases, with 14 bases lying between them.

For the CDR3, the DNA is TGTGCCTGGAGGGAAACTAGCGTTAATGAGCAGTTCTTC. Protein sequence: CAWRETSVNEQFF. The chain joins TRBV30 to TRBJ2-1; 7 bases agree with TRBD2. Germline values: CDR1 GTSNPN, CDR2 SVGIG (reference sequence). J gave up 7 bases and V 3 bases, and 6 bases lay outside the gene matches. This CDR3 spans 13 amino acids.

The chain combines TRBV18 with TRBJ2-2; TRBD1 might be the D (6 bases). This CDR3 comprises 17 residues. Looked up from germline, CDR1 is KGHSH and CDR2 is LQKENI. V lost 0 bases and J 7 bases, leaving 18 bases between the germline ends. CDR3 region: CASSPPYGMGAGGELFF. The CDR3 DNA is TGTGCCAGCTCACCACCGTACGGCATGGGGGCCGGCGGGGAGCTGTTTTTT.

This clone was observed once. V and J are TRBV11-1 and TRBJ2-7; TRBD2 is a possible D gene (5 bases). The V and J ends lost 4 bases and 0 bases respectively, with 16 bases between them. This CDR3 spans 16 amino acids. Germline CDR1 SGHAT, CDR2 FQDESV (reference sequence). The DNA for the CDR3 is TGTGCCAGCAGCTCTCCGACGCCGGAGGCCTCCTACGAGCAGTACTTC. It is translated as CASSSPTPEASYEQYF.

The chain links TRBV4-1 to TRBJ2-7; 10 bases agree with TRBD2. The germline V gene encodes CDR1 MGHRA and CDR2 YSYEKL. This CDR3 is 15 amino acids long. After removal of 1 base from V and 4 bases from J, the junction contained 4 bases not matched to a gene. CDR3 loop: CASSQGAGGLYEQYF. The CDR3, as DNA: TGCGCCAGCAGCCAAGGAGCGGGAGGGCTGTACGAGCAGTACTTC.

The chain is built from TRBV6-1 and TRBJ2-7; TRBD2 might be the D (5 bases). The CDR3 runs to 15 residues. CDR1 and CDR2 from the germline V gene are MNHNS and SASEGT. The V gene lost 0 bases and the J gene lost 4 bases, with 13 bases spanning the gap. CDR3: CASSEARGLPYEQYF. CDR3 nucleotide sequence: TGTGCCAGCAGTGAAGCGCGAGGGCTTCCATACGAGCAGTACTTC.

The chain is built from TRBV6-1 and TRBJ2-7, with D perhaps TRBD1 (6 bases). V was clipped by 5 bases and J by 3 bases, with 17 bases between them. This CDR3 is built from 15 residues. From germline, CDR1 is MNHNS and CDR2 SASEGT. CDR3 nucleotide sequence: TGTGCCAGCAGTCCCGGGACACCTATCATCTACGAGCAGTACTTC. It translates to CASSPGTPIIYEQYF.

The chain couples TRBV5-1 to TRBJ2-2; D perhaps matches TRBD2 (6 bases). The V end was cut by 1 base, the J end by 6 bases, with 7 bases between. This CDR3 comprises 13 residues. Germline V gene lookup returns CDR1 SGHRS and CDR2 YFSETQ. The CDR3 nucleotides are TGCGCCAGCAGCTTGACGGGGGCCGGGGAGCTGTTTTTT. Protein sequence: CASSLTGAGELFF.

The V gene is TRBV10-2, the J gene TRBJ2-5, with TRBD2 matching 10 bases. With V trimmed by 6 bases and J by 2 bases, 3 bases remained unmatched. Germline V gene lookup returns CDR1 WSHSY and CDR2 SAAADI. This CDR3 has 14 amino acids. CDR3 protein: CASRLAGIQETQYF. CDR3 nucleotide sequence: TGCGCCAGCAGACTAGCGGGGATTCAAGAGACCCAGTACTTC.

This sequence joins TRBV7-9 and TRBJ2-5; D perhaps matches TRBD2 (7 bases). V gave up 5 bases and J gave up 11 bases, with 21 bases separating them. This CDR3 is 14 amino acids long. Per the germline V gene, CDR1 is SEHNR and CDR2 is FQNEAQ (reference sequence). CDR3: CASSGIGGAVEQYF. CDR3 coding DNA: TGTGCCAGCAGCGGGATTGGGGGGGCGGTGGAGCAGTACTTC.

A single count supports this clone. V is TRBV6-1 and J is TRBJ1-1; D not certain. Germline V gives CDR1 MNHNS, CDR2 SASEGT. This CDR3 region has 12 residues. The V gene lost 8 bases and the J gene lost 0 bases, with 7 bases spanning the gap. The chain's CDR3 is CASGFLNTEAFF. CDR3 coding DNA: TGTGCCAGCGGCTTTTTGAACACTGAAGCTTTCTTT.

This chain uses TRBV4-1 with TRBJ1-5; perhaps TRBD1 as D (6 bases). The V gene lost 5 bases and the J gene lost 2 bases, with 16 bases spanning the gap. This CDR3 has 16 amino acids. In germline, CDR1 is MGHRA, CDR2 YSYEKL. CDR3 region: CASSERGGRGNQPQHF. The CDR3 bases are TGCGCCAGCAGCGAAAGGGGGGGCAGAGGCAATCAGCCCCAGCATTTT.

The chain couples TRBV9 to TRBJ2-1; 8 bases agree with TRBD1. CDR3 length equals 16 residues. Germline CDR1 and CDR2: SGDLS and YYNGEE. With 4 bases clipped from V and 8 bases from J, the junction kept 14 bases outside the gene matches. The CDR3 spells CASSPQGGLLQYEQFF. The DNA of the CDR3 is TGTGCCAGCAGCCCACAGGGGGGCCTCCTACAATATGAGCAGTTCTTC.

Here the CDR3 reads CASSVRGTNEKLFF. The CDR3, as DNA: TGTGCCAGCAGCGTCAGGGGCACTAATGAAAAACTGTTTTTT. V gene TRBV9 combines with J gene TRBJ1-4, with a weak D call TRBD1 (6 bases). Between the trimmed V and J ends, which lost 2 bases and 2 bases, there was a span of 7 bases. Germline V gene data show CDR1 as SGDLS and CDR2 as YYNGEE. The CDR3 is 14 amino acids.

The CDR3 loop is CASSSLNEKLFF. The DNA for the CDR3 is TGTGCCAGCAGCTCCCTAAATGAAAAACTGTTTTTT. The rearrangement uses TRBV7-2 and TRBJ1-4; no firm D call. Germline lookup yields CDR1 SGHTA and CDR2 FQGNSA. This CDR3 contains 12 residues. V was shortened by 4 bases and J by 5 bases, with 5 bases between the two germline ends. Supplemented by reference TRBV7-2 and TRBJ1-4, the full variable domain reads GAGVSQSPSNKVTEKGKDVELRCDPISGHTALYWYRQSLGQGLEFLIYFQGNSAPDKSGLPSDRFSAERTGGSVSTLTIQRTQQEDSAVYLCASSSLNEKLFFGSGTQLSVL.

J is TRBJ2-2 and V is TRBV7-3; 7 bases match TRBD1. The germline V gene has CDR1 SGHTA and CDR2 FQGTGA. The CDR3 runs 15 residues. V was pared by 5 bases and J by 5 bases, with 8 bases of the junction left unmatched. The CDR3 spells CASSRSPTGTGELFF. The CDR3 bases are TGTGCCAGCAGCCGCTCTCCGACAGGGACCGGGGAGCTGTTTTTT.

The CDR3 reads CASRPSGRGTYEQYF. CDR3 sequence (DNA): TGCGCCAGCAGACCTAGCGGGAGAGGGACCTACGAGCAGTACTTC. The chain couples TRBV4-1 to TRBJ2-7; 10 bases agree with TRBD2. The J segment lost 2 bases and the V segment lost 6 bases, leaving 7 bases of the junction unmatched. In germline, CDR1 is MGHRA, CDR2 YSYEKL. The CDR3 is 15 residues long.

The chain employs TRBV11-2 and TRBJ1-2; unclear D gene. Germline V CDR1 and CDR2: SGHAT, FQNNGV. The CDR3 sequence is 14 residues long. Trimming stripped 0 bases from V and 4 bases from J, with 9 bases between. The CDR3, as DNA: TGTGCCAGCAGCTTAGAGGCCGGGAGCTATGGCTACACCTTC. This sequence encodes CASSLEAGSYGYTF. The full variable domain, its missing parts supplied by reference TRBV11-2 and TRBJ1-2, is EAGVAQSPRYKIIEKRQSVAFWCNPISGHATLYWYQQILGQGPKLLIQFQNNGVVDDSQLPKDRFSAERLKGVDSTLKIQPAKLEDSAVYLCASSLEAGSYGYTFGSGTRLTVV.

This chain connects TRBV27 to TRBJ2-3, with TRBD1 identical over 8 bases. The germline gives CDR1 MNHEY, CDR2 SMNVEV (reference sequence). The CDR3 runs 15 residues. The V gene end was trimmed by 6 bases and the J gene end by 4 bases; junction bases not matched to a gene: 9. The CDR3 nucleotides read TGTGCCAGCAGCCGACAGGGGATGAAGGCAGATACGCAGTATTTT. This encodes CASSRQGMKADTQYF.

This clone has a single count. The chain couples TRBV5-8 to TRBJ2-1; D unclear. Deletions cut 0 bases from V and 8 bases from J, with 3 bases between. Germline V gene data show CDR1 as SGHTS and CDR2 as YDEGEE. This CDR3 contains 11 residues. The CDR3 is CASSLAYEQFF. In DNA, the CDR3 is TGTGCCAGCAGCTTGGCCTATGAGCAGTTCTTC. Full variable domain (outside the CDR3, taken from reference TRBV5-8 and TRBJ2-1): EAGVTQSPTHLIKTRGQQATLRCSPISGHTSVYWYQQALGLGLQFLLWYDEGEERNRGNFPPRFSGRQFPNYSSELNVNALELEDSALYLCASSLAYEQFFGPGTRLTVL.

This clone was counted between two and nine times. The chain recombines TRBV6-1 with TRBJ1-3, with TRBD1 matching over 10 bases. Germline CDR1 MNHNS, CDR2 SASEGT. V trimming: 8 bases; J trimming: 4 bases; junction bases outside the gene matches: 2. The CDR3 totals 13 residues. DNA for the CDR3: TGTGCCAGCGGGACAGGGGAGGGAAACACCATATATTTT. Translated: CASGTGEGNTIYF.

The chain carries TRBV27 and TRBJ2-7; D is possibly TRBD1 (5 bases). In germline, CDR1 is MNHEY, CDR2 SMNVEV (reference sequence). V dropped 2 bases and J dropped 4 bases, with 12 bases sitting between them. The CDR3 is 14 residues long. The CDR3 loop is CASSLGQGLYEQYF. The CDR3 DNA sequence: TGTGCCAGCAGTTTAGGGCAGGGTCTTTACGAGCAGTACTTC.

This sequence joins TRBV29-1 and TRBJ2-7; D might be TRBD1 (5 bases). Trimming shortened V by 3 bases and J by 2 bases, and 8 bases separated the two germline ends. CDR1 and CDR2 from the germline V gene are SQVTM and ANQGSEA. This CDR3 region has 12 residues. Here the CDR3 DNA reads TGCAGCGTTGAGGACATTCCCTACGAGCAGTACTTC. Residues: CSVEDIPYEQYF.

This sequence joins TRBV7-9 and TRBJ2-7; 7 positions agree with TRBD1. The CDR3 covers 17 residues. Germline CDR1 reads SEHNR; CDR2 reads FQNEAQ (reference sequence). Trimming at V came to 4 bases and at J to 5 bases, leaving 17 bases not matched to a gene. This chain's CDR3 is CASSSTIQGHDVHEQYF. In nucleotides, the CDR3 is TGTGCCAGCAGCTCAACAATACAGGGGCATGACGTCCACGAGCAGTACTTC.